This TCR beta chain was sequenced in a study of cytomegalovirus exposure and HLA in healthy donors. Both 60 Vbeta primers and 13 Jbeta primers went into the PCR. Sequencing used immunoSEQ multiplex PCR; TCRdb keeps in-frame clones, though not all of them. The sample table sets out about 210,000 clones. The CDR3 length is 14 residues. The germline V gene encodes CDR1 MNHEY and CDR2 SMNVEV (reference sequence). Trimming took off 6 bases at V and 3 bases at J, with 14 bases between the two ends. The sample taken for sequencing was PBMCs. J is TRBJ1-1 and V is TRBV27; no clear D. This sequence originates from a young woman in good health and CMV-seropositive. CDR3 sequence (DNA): TGTGCCAGCAGAGCCGCGGGAGCGGACACTGAAGCTTTCTTT. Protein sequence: CASRAAGADTEAFF.